This TCR beta chain was captured by sequencing in a study of memory CD4+ T cells and cytomegalovirus serostatus. Germline CDR1 is SGHRS and CDR2 is YFSETQ. This CDR3 is 12 amino acids long. Trimming stripped 0 bases from V and 5 bases from J, with 6 bases between. Single viable CD3+CD4+CD8-CD45RO+ cells were sorted as the memory CD4+ T cells. This table comes from immunoSEQ multiplex PCR, and its TCRdb copy is limited to in-frame clones, with some not included. The sample contains around 41,000 clones, 76% of which appear only once. The sequenced material came from memory CD4+ T cells from blood. This TCR was recovered from an adult in good health and CMV-seronegative. The chain is built from TRBV5-1 and TRBJ2-7; D is unresolved. CDR3 sequence (DNA): TGCGCCAGCAGCTTGGAAGGAGACGAGCAGTACTTC. This sequence encodes CASSLEGDEQYF.